Each of the 4 T cell receptor beta chains below was sequenced from the same sample in a study of blood T cell repertoires in COVID-19. This table comes from immunoSEQ multiplex PCR, and its TCRdb copy is limited to in-frame clones, with some not included. Among some 250,000 clones listed, approximately 80% were seen once. The specimen was peripheral blood. These TCRs come from a woman between 18 and 29 years old with acute or convalescent COVID-19.

This chain joins TRBV2 and TRBJ2-5; the D gene is possibly TRBD2 (6 bases). V lost 7 bases to trimming and J lost 1 base, with 16 bases between them. The CDR3 spans 15 residues. From germline, CDR1 is SNHLY and CDR2 FYNNEI. The CDR3 spells CASMGRASVQETQYF. The CDR3, as DNA: TGTGCCAGCATGGGGCGGGCTAGCGTCCAAGAGACCCAGTACTTC.

This chain uses TRBV14 with TRBJ2-1, with D possibly matching TRBD2 (5 bases). Per germline, CDR1 SGHDN and CDR2 FVKESK. V was cut by 7 bases and J by 10 bases, with 32 bases left in between. The CDR3 spans 18 residues. CDR3 sequence reads: CASTARVVGAALVHEQFF. In DNA, the CDR3 is TGTGCCAGCACCGCGCGGGTTGTTGGCGCCGCCCTTGTCCACGAGCAGTTCTTC.

The chain links TRBV4-2 to TRBJ2-7; 13 nucleotides line up with TRBD2. The CDR3 contains 16 residues. The germline V gene has CDR1 LGHNA and CDR2 YNFKEQ. V was clipped by 1 base and J by 4 bases; unmatched bases: 4. The CDR3 region has the DNA TGTGCCAGCAGCCAAGCAATGGGACTAGCGGGATACGAGCAGTACTTC. It is translated as CASSQAMGLAGYEQYF.

The chain has TRBV5-1 and TRBJ2-7; unclear D gene. Germline V lookup: CDR1 SGHRS, CDR2 YFSETQ. Trimming took off 0 bases at V and 3 bases at J, with 10 bases between the two ends. The CDR3 is made up of 14 amino acids. The CDR3 nucleotides are TGCGCCAGCAGCTTGGGTAGCTCTGACTACGAGCAGTACTTC. Protein product: CASSLGSSDYEQYF.